This T cell receptor beta chain is from a study of blood T cells in healthy people across ages. Study observations and caveats: It was held that diversity estimates obtained from one million T cells represented underestimates. The unknown donor CMV status may have confounded expanded clonotype changes.

The sample holds many counts of this clonotype. Antigen specificity is unknown. CDR3 length: 14 amino acids. Germline V CDR1 and CDR2: MNHEY, SVGEGT. V gave up 5 bases and J gave up 8 bases; unmatched junction bases: 5. PCR was performed a second time for roughly 7 to 11 cycles using a sample-barcoded 5' primer and a J-beta primer mix. With 12 random nucleotides, a template-switch adaptor tagged each individual cDNA molecule. Sequencing of every sample gave 3 million or more CDR3-containing paired-end reads. TCRdb passed the 5' RACE reads through MiXCR, listing each CDR3 protein once. The sample carries around 870,000 distinct CDR3 sequences, 29% recorded once.

V usage is TRBV6-2 or TRBV6-3 and J usage is TRBJ1-4; 10 positions match TRBD1. Sequencing was carried out using blood. This receptor was identified in a woman older than 75 in good health. The CDR3 here is CASSRQGAEEKLFF. The CDR3, as DNA: TGTGCCAGCAGTCGACAGGGGGCAGAAGAAAAACTGTTTTTT.